Each of the 13 T cell receptor beta chains below was sequenced from the same sample in a study of cytomegalovirus exposure and HLA in healthy donors listed by TCRdb under 2017. Library construction relied on the immunoSEQ multiplex PCR assay. Drawn from immuneACCESS, this table holds only the in-frame rearrangements with V and J called that TCRdb kept. Clones are partly lost; checked studies trace under half to an unresolved V gene and leave the rest unexplained. The sample table shows some 49,000 clones, and roughly 92% are seen once. 1.4% of the sample is held by the ten biggest clonotypes. The material sequenced was PBMCs. The source is a man younger than 35 in good health and CMV-seronegative.

The rearrangement joins TRBV5-5 to TRBJ2-1, with D possibly being TRBD2 (5 bases). Germline lookup yields CDR1 SGHKS and CDR2 YYEKEE (reference sequence). The CDR3 is 13 amino acids. Trimming took off 2 bases at V and 6 bases at J, with 9 bases between the two ends. CDR3 residues: CASSFDGVNEQFF. CDR3 in DNA: TGTGCCAGCAGCTTTGACGGGGTCAATGAGCAGTTCTTC.

The chain carries TRBV18 and TRBJ1-1, with 7 bases aligning to TRBD1. The germline V gene has CDR1 KGHSH and CDR2 LQKENI. This CDR3 is 15 amino acids long. With 1 base clipped from V and 2 bases from J, the junction kept 4 bases outside the gene matches. The CDR3 sequence is CASSPREGANTEAFF. As DNA, the CDR3 is TGTGCCAGCTCACCACGCGAGGGGGCCAACACTGAAGCTTTCTTT. Variable domain in full (rest from reference TRBV18 and TRBJ1-1): NAGVMQNPRHLVRRRGQEARLRCSPMKGHSHVYWYRQLPEEGLKFMVYLQKENIIDESGMPKERFSAEFPKEGPSILRIQQVVRGDSAAYFCASSPREGANTEAFFGQGTRLTVV.

The table lists this clone with a few counts. V is TRBV29-1 and J is TRBJ2-7; 7 nucleotides align to TRBD1. The CDR3 loop spans 13 amino acids. The trim removed 7 bases at V and 2 bases at J, leaving 8 bases unmatched. Germline CDR1 SQVTM, CDR2 ANQGSEA. The CDR3 spells CSAGNRGPYEQYF. The CDR3 DNA sequence: TGCAGCGCGGGAAACAGGGGACCCTACGAGCAGTACTTC.

This sequence joins TRBV28 and TRBJ2-7; the D is unclear. V was shortened by 6 bases and J by 2 bases, with 14 bases between the two germline ends. Looked up from germline, CDR1 is MDHEN and CDR2 is SYDVKM. The CDR3 has 14 residues. CDR3: CASSYYRRTYEQYF. DNA of the CDR3: TGTGCCAGCAGCTACTACCGACGGACCTACGAGCAGTACTTC.

The V call is TRBV7-2, the J call TRBJ2-3; 10 nucleotides agree with TRBD2. This CDR3 is 15 amino acids long. Germline-derived CDR1 and CDR2 are SGHTA and FQGNSA. V lost 5 bases to trimming and J lost 5 bases; unmatched junction nucleotides: 7. CDR3 residues: CASSATSGDGDTQYF. The CDR3 bases are TGTGCCAGCAGCGCTACTAGCGGGGACGGAGATACGCAGTATTTT.

This chain connects TRBV4-1 to TRBJ2-7; D uncertain. Germline CDR1 reads MGHRA; CDR2 reads YSYEKL. CDR3 size: 15 residues. The V end lost 0 bases, the J end lost 0 bases, and 9 bases lay between the germline ends. DNA of the CDR3: TGCGCCAGCAGCCAAGATCAGCGTCCCTCCTACGAGCAGTACTTC. Its protein product is CASSQDQRPSYEQYF.

Concerning this clone: Mismatch with germline at one junction end may stem from a read error. This sample includes further DNA sequences coding for the same CDR3. The chain employs TRBV16 and TRBJ1-4; 10 bases fit TRBD1. The CDR3 length is 17 residues. The germline V gene has CDR1 KGHSY and CDR2 FQNENV. The CDR3 DNA is TGTGCCAGCAGCTTTCTCGCTACCGGGACAGGGGCTGAAAAACTATTTTTT. Translating gives CASSFLATGTGAEKLFF. Full variable domain (rest looked up from reference TRBV16 and TRBJ1-4): GEEVAQTPKHLVRGEGQKAKLYCAPIKGHSYVFWYQQVLKNEFKFLISFQNENVFDETGMPKERFSAKCLPNSPCSLEIQATKLEDSAVYFCASSFLATGTGAEKLFFGSGTQLSVL.

The chain uses TRBV28 and TRBJ2-7; TRBD1 aligns across 7 bases. Germline values: CDR1 MDHEN, CDR2 SYDVKM. V was pared by 6 bases and J by 6 bases, with 11 bases of the junction left unmatched. This CDR3 has 14 amino acids. CDR3 region: CASRVRDSFGEQYF. The CDR3 DNA reads TGTGCCAGCAGAGTCCGGGACAGTTTTGGCGAGCAGTACTTC. Together with reference TRBV28 and TRBJ2-7, the CDR3 gives the full variable domain: DVKVTQSSRYLVKRTGEKVFLECVQDMDHENMFWYRQDPGLGLRLIYFSYDVKMKEKGDIPEGYSVSREKKERFSLILESASTNQTSMYLCASRVRDSFGEQYFGPGTRLTVT.

The V call is TRBV4-1, the J call TRBJ1-1, with D unclear. From germline, CDR1 is MGHRA and CDR2 YSYEKL. The CDR3 is 14 residues long. V was trimmed by 1 base and J by 7 bases, leaving 13 bases between them. For the CDR3, the DNA is TGCGCCAGCAGCCAAGTGCATCCCCGGAGTGAAGCTTTCTTT. Its translation: CASSQVHPRSEAFF.

The chain has TRBV9 and TRBJ2-6, with 8 bases matching TRBD1. CDR1 and CDR2 from the germline V gene are SGDLS and YYNGEE. Losses at the gene ends were 7 bases for V and 0 bases for J; bases not matched to a gene: 3. The CDR3 loop spans 15 amino acids. The CDR3 loop is CASGQGASGANVLTF. CDR3 nucleotide sequence: TGTGCCAGCGGGCAGGGGGCCTCTGGGGCCAACGTCCTGACTTTC.

This clone was counted once. The chain is built from TRBV7-3 and TRBJ2-7, with 10 bases that match TRBD1. In germline, CDR1 is SGHTA, CDR2 FQGTGA. The V segment lost 5 bases and the J segment 5 bases; nucleotides outside the gene matches: 9. The CDR3 extends over 15 amino acids. The CDR3 loop reads CASSATGTGAHEQYF. DNA of the CDR3: TGTGCCAGCAGCGCAACCGGGACAGGGGCCCACGAGCAGTACTTC. The full variable domain, with the rest looked up from reference TRBV7-3 and TRBJ2-7, is GAGVSQTPSNKVTEKGKYVELRCDPISGHTALYWYRQSLGQGPEFLIYFQGTGAADDSGLPNDRFFAVRPEGSVSTLKIQRTERGDSAVYLCASSATGTGAHEQYFGPGTRLTVT.

This clone was seen more than once but under ten times. V gene TRBV28 combines with J gene TRBJ2-5; D gene uncertain. This CDR3 contains 13 residues. The germline gives CDR1 MDHEN, CDR2 SYDVKM. The V gene lost 3 bases and the J gene lost 5 bases, with 10 bases spanning the gap. This CDR3 reads CASSLRATETQYF. As DNA, the CDR3 is TGTGCCAGCAGTTTGAGAGCGACGGAGACCCAGTACTTC.

The chain joins TRBV19 to TRBJ1-1; D is perhaps TRBD1 (5 bases). The CDR3 covers 16 residues. Trimming took off 5 bases at V and 5 bases at J, with 21 bases between the two ends. From germline, CDR1 is LNHDA and CDR2 SQIVND (reference sequence). The CDR3 protein is CASSFSGLSMGTEAFF. CDR3 sequence (DNA): TGTGCCAGTAGTTTCTCGGGACTCTCAATGGGGACTGAAGCTTTCTTT.